This TCR beta chain was retrieved from a study of cytomegalovirus exposure and HLA in healthy donors. 60 Vbeta and 13 Jbeta primers were used in PCR. Profiling relied on immunoSEQ multiplex PCR, and the TCRdb table lists in-frame clones only, not all of them. The data contain 150,000 to 200,000 clones, 75% to 85% of them singletons. On this clone itself: What it binds is not known.

The CDR3 totals 13 residues. Germline CDR1 reads MNHEY; CDR2 reads SVGAGI. J lost 4 bases, V lost 6 bases, and 4 bases had no gene match. Study-wide results and limits: Serostatus for CMV was the only available immune exposure information.

The chain has TRBV6-5 and TRBJ1-2; the match to TRBD1 covers 8 bases. The source of this sequence is a man younger than 35 in good health and CMV-seronegative. The material sequenced was PBMCs. Here the CDR3 reads CASSRTGTYGYTF. Here the CDR3 DNA reads TGTGCCAGCAGCCGGACAGGGACCTATGGCTACACCTTC.